This paragraph covers one T cell receptor beta chain sequence. The data were obtained in a study of identical twins. One entry per CDR3 protein, called by TCRdb with MiXCR from the 5' RACE reads. The sample lists some 460,000 distinct CDR3 sequences; approximately 15% were seen once. These same data were also listed under a study on yellow fever vaccine responses in identical twins.

This clonotype was sampled from a woman aged 18-35 years in good health. The sequencing sample was made of CD4+ T cells sorted from blood.

CDR3 region: CASSETSGGAIDTQYF. The CDR3 nucleotides read TGTGCCAGCAGTGAGACTAGCGGGGGGGCTATAGATACGCAGTATTTT. V usage is TRBV6-1 and J usage is TRBJ2-3; TRBD2 agrees at 14 bases. V trimming: 3 bases; J trimming: 5 bases; junction bases outside the gene matches: 4. The V gene's germline CDR1 is MNHNS and CDR2 SASEGT. The CDR3 consists of 16 residues.